This paragraph reports one TCR beta chain. This clonotype came up many times. This clone's antigen is unknown. Per-base qualities were not stored, and no clone one base away is much larger. Patients with ophthalmopathy had moderately to severely active disease, with a Clinical Activity Score of 3 or more, a NOSPECS grade of 4 or more, and a disease duration of less than 3 months. Patients were excluded if they had other autoimmune diseases, uncontrolled infections, pregnancy or lactation. Diagnosis relied on clinical symptoms, serum thyroxine, TRAb, thyroid ultrasound and orbital computed tomography. Ficoll-Paque density gradient centrifugation was used to isolate PBMCs from about 9 ml of fresh peripheral blood. Total RNA was extracted using Trizol reagent, and RNA quality was checked on an Agilent 2100 Bioanalyzer. These data are taken from a study of Graves' ophthalmopathy and Graves' hyperthyroidism (dated by TCRdb to the late 2010s). About the investigation overall: Peripheral blood was collected at initial diagnosis, prior to any treatment. An independent validation cohort comprised some 19 hyperthyroidism patients and over 15 patients who later progressed from hyperthyroidism to ophthalmopathy. In six hyperthyroidism patients, T-cell repertoires of thyroid tissue and blood were compared. In total, around 140 blood samples were TCR-sequenced: around 42 ophthalmopathy, approximately 80 hyperthyroidism and some 17 hyperthyroidism-to-ophthalmopathy patients. To explore V-J signatures distinguishing ophthalmopathy from hyperthyroidism, a discovery set of under 110 patients (43 ophthalmopathy, 57 stable hyperthyroidism) was enrolled. After sampling, hyperthyroidism patients received methimazole starting at 30 mg daily, and ophthalmopathy patients received high-dose intravenous methylprednisolone. The study used signatures of the TCR beta repertoire to tell Graves' ophthalmopathy apart from Graves' hyperthyroidism and to predict which patients would progress to ophthalmopathy. The investigation overall reported the following: Sample size was not statistically predetermined, and group allocation was not concealed from the investigators. In validation, the model predicted ophthalmopathy progression with 55% to 71% sensitivity and around 72% specificity; approximately 12 predicted patients were CT-confirmed with GO in a median of approximately six months. Ophthalmopathy was separated from stable hyperthyroidism by the 13-signature model with 85% to 90% sensitivity and 81.08% specificity in cross-validation and with 80%/75% in the test set. Most expanded thyroid clonotypes with a frequency above 0.001 also appeared in blood, which suggests that blood repertoires may reflect the immune response in the thyroid.

For repertoire sequencing, the TCR beta CDR3 regions were amplified from RNA transcripts. The first round was an RT-PCR using HTBI primers with the Qiagen OneStep RT-PCR kit, and this first round was followed by a second-round multiplex PCR, then size selection and purification. Sequencing of the libraries was carried out on an Illumina HiSeq2000 in paired-end mode with 100 bp reads. The source study handled its data this way. SOAPnuke was used to process the reads, throwing out any read that had adapters, had uncalled bases, had a mean Phred below 15, or lacked an exact constant-primer or identifier match. COPE v1.2.5 was used to merge the high-quality paired reads. Each unique nucleotide sequence was treated as a clonotype, and MiTCR v1.1 was used to align the clonotypes to the IMGT TRB V, D and J references. The analysis was limited to V-J combinations with a frequency above 0.0001, which together covered 98% to 99.2% of repertoires. For each V-J combination, a TCR clonal expansion and chaos score was defined as F50 clonal expansion divided by the chaos observed in the TCRdist matrix. Welch's t-statistics and random forest were used to reduce the features to 10 to 15 V-J combinations, which were then used as input to a naive Bayes classifier. Thyroid-blood repertoire similarity was quantified with the Morisita-Horn index. TCRdb itself trimmed the public reads at Q25 with fastp, ran MiXCR and retained productive beta chains. Rows with one shared CDR3 protein collapse into an entry with the most common genes and DNA. Here the V and J calls rest on TCRdb's processing, not on the authors' analysis. The sample table holds about 640,000 distinct CDR3 sequences, of which about two fifths were seen once. The ten largest clonotypes hold over 2.5% of the sample.

At the junction V is shortened by 6 bases and J by 11 bases; bases outside the gene matches: 22. According to the germline V gene (reference sequence), CDR1 reads LNHDA and CDR2 reads SQIVND. Counted from cysteine to phenylalanine, this CDR3 has 17 amino acids. Only CDR3 DNA is held: 51 bases, read in frame from base 1. The source is an adult man with Graves' ophthalmopathy. The rearrangement joined TRBV19 to TRBJ1-1; 9 middle bases align to TRBD1. Source material: peripheral blood. The CDR3 has the sequence CASSLQQGAVVRSVAFF. The sequenced DNA: TGTGCCAGTAGCCTCCAACAGGGGGCTGTCGTGCGATCGGTCGCTTTCTTT.